Here is one T cell receptor (beta chain) with its context. Its antigen is as yet unknown. All patients were untreated before thyroid surgery. Authors' methods: Clinicopathological groups differed in CDR3, with these differences serving to build a distant-metastasis classifier for papillary thyroid cancer. Using MiXCR, TCRdb reanalyzed the PCR reads. The authors' filters were not applied to this entry. The sample lists 36,000 or so clones; 33% were seen once. Trimming removed 2 bases from V and 1 base from J, with 12 bases in between. CDR3 length equals 15 residues. Germline loops: CDR1 MNHEY, CDR2 SVGAGI. The data belong to a study of metastatic and nonmetastatic thyroid tumors. Study details: From malignant and benign thyroid patients, repertoires in blood and in tumor or nodule tissue were compared.

Findings and limits, study-wide: TCR beta diversity was reportedly significantly higher in malignant thyroid tumors than benign nodules, in blood and tumor.

V and J are TRBV6-5 and TRBJ2-7; a weak D match, TRBD2 (6 bases). Sequencing input: tumor tissue. The clonotype comes from a female donor with papillary thyroid cancer or a benign thyroid nodule (not recorded which). Some clones in this sample may be carry-over from other donors' samples. CDR3 sequence reads: CASSYSAGKSYEQYF. The CDR3 bases are TGTGCCAGCAGTTACAGTGCGGGAAAATCCTACGAGCAGTACTTC.